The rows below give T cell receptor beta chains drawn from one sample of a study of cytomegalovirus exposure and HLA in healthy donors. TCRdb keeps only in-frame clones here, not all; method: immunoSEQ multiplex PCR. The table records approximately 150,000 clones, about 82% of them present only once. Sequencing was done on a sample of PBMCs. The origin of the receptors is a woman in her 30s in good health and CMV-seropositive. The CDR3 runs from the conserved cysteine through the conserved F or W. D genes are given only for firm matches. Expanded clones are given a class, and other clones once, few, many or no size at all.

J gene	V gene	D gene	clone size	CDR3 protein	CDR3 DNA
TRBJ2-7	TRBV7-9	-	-	CASRFAAGFEQYF	TGTGCCAGCAGGTTCGCCGCGGGATTCGAGCAGTACTTC
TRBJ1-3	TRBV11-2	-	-	CASSLSGFTNWGNTIYF	TGTGCCAGCAGCTTATCCGGTTTCACGAACTGGGGAAACACCATATATTTT
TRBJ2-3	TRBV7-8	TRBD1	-	CASSKGDRVPDTQYF	TGTGCCAGCAGCAAAGGGGACAGGGTCCCAGATACGCAGTATTTT
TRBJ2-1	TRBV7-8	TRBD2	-	CASSLPSPGTSGSSGDEQFF	TGTGCCAGCAGCTTACCATCCCCCGGGACTAGCGGGTCTAGCGGCGATGAGCAGTTCTTC
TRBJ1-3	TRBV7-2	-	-	CASSLVSGTLANTIYF	TGTGCCAGCAGCTTAGTGTCGGGAACTTTGGCTAACACCATATATTTT
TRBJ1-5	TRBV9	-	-	CASSGGRGNQPQHF	TGTGCCAGCAGCGGCGGGCGGGGCAATCAGCCCCAGCATTTT
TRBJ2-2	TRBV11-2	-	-	CASSLGGAQRSGELFF	TGTGCCAGCAGCTTGGGGGGGGCGCAGCGGTCCGGGGAGCTGTTTTTT
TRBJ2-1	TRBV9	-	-	CASSAWTNYNEQFF	TGTGCCAGCAGCGCTTGGACAAATTACAATGAGCAGTTCTTC
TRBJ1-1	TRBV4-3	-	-	CASSQEEGNTEAFF	TGCGCCAGCAGTCAAGAGGAGGGGAACACTGAAGCTTTCTTT
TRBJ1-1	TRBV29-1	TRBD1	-	CSGRRDSISEAFF	TGCAGCGGACGCCGGGACAGTATCTCTGAAGCTTTCTTT
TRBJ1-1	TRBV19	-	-	CASSISGYPAFF	TGTGCCAGTAGTATTTCAGGGTATCCAGCTTTCTTT
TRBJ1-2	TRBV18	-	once	CASSPPSIYGYTF	TGTGCCAGCTCACCACCGAGCATCTATGGCTACACCTTC
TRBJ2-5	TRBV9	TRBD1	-	CASSAGTDQETQYF	TGTGCCAGCAGCGCCGGGACAGACCAAGAGACCCAGTACTTC
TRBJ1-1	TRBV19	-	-	CASSIAALMNTEAFF	TGTGCCAGTAGTATTGCAGCGTTAATGAACACTGAAGCTTTCTTT
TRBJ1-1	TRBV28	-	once	CASSSGRGEAFF	TGTGCCAGCAGCTCAGGGAGGGGTGAAGCTTTCTTT
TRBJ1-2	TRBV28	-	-	CASSNNGHYGYTF	TGTGCCAGCAGCAACAATGGACATTATGGCTACACCTTC
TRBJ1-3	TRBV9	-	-	CASTRDTPGNTIYF	TGTGCCAGCACGCGAGACACCCCGGGAAACACCATATATTTT
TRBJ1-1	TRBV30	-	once	CAWSRRFPKAFF	TGTGCCTGGAGTCGCAGGTTCCCCAAAGCTTTCTTT
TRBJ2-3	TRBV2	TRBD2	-	CASRTSGGGDTQYF	TGTGCCAGCAGAACTAGCGGGGGGGGAGATACGCAGTATTTT
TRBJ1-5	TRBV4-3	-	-	CASSQAPAGPFNQPQHF	TGCGCCAGCAGCCAAGCGCCGGCGGGGCCCTTTAATCAGCCCCAGCATTTT
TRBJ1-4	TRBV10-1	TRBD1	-	CANRTGVEGTNEKLFF	TGCGCCAACAGGACAGGGGTTGAAGGAACTAATGAAAAACTGTTTTTT
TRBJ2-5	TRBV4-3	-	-	CASSQDNHYPWKETQYF	TGCGCCAGCAGCCAAGATAACCACTATCCCTGGAAAGAGACCCAGTACTTC
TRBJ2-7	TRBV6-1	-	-	CASIVPFYGQTKQYF	TGTGCCAGCATAGTTCCTTTTTATGGACAGACTAAGCAGTACTTC
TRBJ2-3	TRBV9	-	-	CASSVVSTDTQYF	TGTGCCAGCAGCGTTGTAAGCACAGATACGCAGTATTTT
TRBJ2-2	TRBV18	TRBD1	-	CASSPGTDSNTGELFF	TGTGCCAGCTCACCCGGGACAGACTCGAACACCGGGGAGCTGTTTTTT
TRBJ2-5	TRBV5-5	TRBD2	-	CASSLGLAGAGETQYF	TGTGCCAGCAGCTTGGGGCTAGCGGGGGCAGGGGAGACCCAGTACTTC
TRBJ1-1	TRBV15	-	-	CATSRDNVGGRAFF	TGTGCCACCAGCAGAGATAATGTGGGGGGACGGGCTTTCTTT
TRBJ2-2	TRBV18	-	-	CASSRAPGAAGELFF	TGTGCCAGCTCACGGGCCCCAGGGGCCGCCGGGGAGCTGTTTTTT
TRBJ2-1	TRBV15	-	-	CATSRDSPTWSNEQFF	TGTGCCACCAGCAGAGATTCCCCGACTTGGAGCAATGAGCAGTTCTTC
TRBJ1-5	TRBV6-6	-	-	CASSGGRQNQPQHF	TGTGCCTCCAGTGGGGGGAGACAAAATCAGCCCCAGCATTTT
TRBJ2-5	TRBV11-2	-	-	CASSAVGGKAARGETQYF	TGTGCCAGCAGCGCCGTAGGGGGTAAGGCGGCAAGAGGAGAGACCCAGTACTTC
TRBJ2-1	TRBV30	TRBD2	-	CACRWGGEPYNEQFF	TGTGCCTGCCGGTGGGGGGGGGAACCCTACAATGAGCAGTTCTTC
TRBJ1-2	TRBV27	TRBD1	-	CASSLTGQGEGGYTF	TGTGCCAGCAGTTTAACGGGACAGGGGGAAGGAGGCTACACCTTC
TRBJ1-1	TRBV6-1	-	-	CASSEGGGRDTEAFF	TGTGCCAGCAGTGAAGGTGGGGGGAGGGACACTGAAGCTTTCTTT